These T cell receptor beta chains were read from a single sample in a study of CD8+ T cells in alopecia areata. TCRdb's copy holds only in-frame clones and misses some; the assay was immunoSEQ multiplex PCR. The data show about 210,000 clones, around three fifths seen once. This sample comprised CD4+ T cells sorted from blood, obtained at week 4, from a patient treated with tofacitinib. Every receptor here comes from a human donor with alopecia areata. Both conserved end residues are part of each CDR3. D genes are given only for firm matches. Size is stated for part of the rows, as once, few or many counts, or as a class when the clone is expanded.

d_gene: -
j_gene: TRBJ2-1
abundance: -
len: 12
v_gene: TRBV14
CDR3nt: TGTGCCAGCAGCCCCACCTACAATGAGCAGTTCTTC
CDR3aa: CASSPTYNEQFF

d_gene: -
j_gene: TRBJ1-1
abundance: -
len: 13
v_gene: TRBV29-1
CDR3nt: TGCAGCGTTGACCGGGACACGAACACTGAAGCTTTCTTT
CDR3aa: CSVDRDTNTEAFF

d_gene: TRBD1
j_gene: TRBJ1-2
abundance: -
len: 17
v_gene: TRBV27
CDR3nt: TGTGCCAGCAGTTTAATTGGAACGGGACAGGGTAACTATGGCTACACCTTC
CDR3aa: CASSLIGTGQGNYGYTF

d_gene: -
j_gene: TRBJ1-5
abundance: -
len: 13
v_gene: TRBV7-9
CDR3nt: TGTGCCAGCAGCGCAGGGTTCAATCAGCCCCAGCATTTT
CDR3aa: CASSAGFNQPQHF

d_gene: -
j_gene: TRBJ1-2
abundance: -
len: 14
v_gene: TRBV5-6
CDR3nt: TGTGCCAGCAGCTTGCGGCAGGGTCGTATTGGCTACACCTTC
CDR3aa: CASSLRQGRIGYTF

d_gene: -
j_gene: TRBJ2-2
abundance: few
len: 14
v_gene: TRBV11-2
CDR3nt: TGTGCCAGCAGCTCCCGCAGGCTCCTCGGGGAGCTGTTTTTT
CDR3aa: CASSSRRLLGELFF

d_gene: TRBD2
j_gene: TRBJ2-1
abundance: -
len: 17
v_gene: TRBV30
CDR3nt: TGTGCCTGGAGTCCGACCCCTCCGGGACTAGTTGGCAATGAGCAGTTCTTC
CDR3aa: CAWSPTPPGLVGNEQFF

d_gene: -
j_gene: TRBJ1-1
abundance: few
len: 14
v_gene: TRBV4-2
CDR3nt: TGTGCCAGCAGCCAAGGGGGGGAGGGCACTGAAGCTTTCTTT
CDR3aa: CASSQGGEGTEAFF

d_gene: TRBD1
j_gene: TRBJ1-2
abundance: -
len: 13
v_gene: TRBV2
CDR3nt: TGTGCCAGCAACGCGGACAGGAACTATGGCTACACCTTC
CDR3aa: CASNADRNYGYTF

d_gene: TRBD2
j_gene: TRBJ2-7
abundance: -
len: 16
v_gene: TRBV14
CDR3nt: TGTGCCAGCAGCCAAAGGGTAGCGGCCTCGGGAGGAGAGCAGTACTTC
CDR3aa: CASSQRVAASGGEQYF

d_gene: -
j_gene: TRBJ1-2
abundance: few
len: 15
v_gene: TRBV11-3
CDR3nt: TGTGCCAGCAGCTTAGCATCCTCCTCCGGGGATGGCTACACCTTC
CDR3aa: CASSLASSSGDGYTF